The 27 T cell receptor beta chains listed next were all sequenced from one sample in a study of cytomegalovirus exposure and HLA in healthy donors. In the PCR, 60 Vbeta and 13 Jbeta primers were used. Generated by immunoSEQ multiplex PCR, the TCRdb table keeps only in-frame clones and is missing some. The specimen's table records tens of thousands of clones. The sample consisted of PBMCs. The receptors were sampled from a man in his forties or fifties in good health and CMV-seronegative.

The gene calls are TRBV28 and TRBJ2-7; 9 bases map to TRBD1. V dropped 8 bases and J dropped 3; count of bases not matched to a gene: 11. The CDR3 runs to 15 residues. The germline V gene has CDR1 MDHEN and CDR2 SYDVKM. The CDR3 is CASAPGGQGSYEQYF. The CDR3 DNA reads as TGTGCCAGCGCGCCCGGGGGACAGGGAAGCTACGAGCAGTACTTC.

V and J are TRBV2 and TRBJ1-2; unclear D gene. Germline lookup yields CDR1 SNHLY and CDR2 FYNNEI. The V end lost 7 bases, the J end lost 8 bases, and 20 bases lay between the germline ends. The length of the CDR3 is 14 residues. The CDR3 here is CASIEEGLLRGYTF. The DNA for the CDR3 is TGTGCCAGCATCGAGGAAGGTCTCCTGAGGGGCTACACCTTC. The variable domain in full, completed from reference TRBV2 and TRBJ1-2, reads EPEVTQTPSHQVTQMGQEVILRCVPISNHLYFYWYRQILGQKVEFLVSFYNNEISEKSEIFDDQFSVERPDGSNFTLKIRSTKLEDSAMYFCASIEEGLLRGYTFGSGTRLTVV.

The genes are TRBV5-1 and TRBJ1-1; 9 bases fit TRBD1. The CDR3 consists of 13 residues. CDR1 SGHRS and CDR2 YFSETQ come from the germline V gene. V shed 4 bases, J shed 5 bases, and the junction held 3 bases outside the gene matches. CDR3 residues: CASSPGTGTEAFF. The CDR3 nucleotides are TGCGCCAGCAGCCCGGGGACAGGGACTGAAGCTTTCTTT. The full variable domain, its missing parts supplied by reference TRBV5-1 and TRBJ1-1, is KAGVTQTPRYLIKTRGQQVTLSCSPISGHRSVSWYQQTPGQGLQFLFEYFSETQRNKGNFPGRFSGRQFSNSRSEMNVSTLELGDSALYLCASSPGTGTEAFFGQGTRLTVV.

The chain carries TRBV25-1 and TRBJ2-6, with 8 positions matching TRBD1. CDR3 length equals 14 residues. In germline, CDR1 is MGHDK, CDR2 SYGVNS. Trimming at V came to 10 bases and at J to 2 bases, leaving 4 bases not matched to a gene. The CDR3 here is CATLQGAGANVLTF. DNA of the CDR3: TGTGCCACCTTACAGGGGGCTGGGGCCAACGTCCTGACTTTC.

J is TRBJ2-5 and V is TRBV10-3; 8 bases map to TRBD2. V dropped 6 bases and J dropped 6; count of bases not matched to a gene: 6. The V gene's germline CDR1 is ENHRY and CDR2 SYGVKD. This CDR3 contains 13 residues. The CDR3 sequence is CAISLSGEKTQYF. The CDR3, as DNA: TGTGCCATCAGCCTTAGCGGGGAAAAGACCCAGTACTTC.

This chain links TRBV6-5 with TRBJ1-2; perhaps TRBD1 as D (5 bases). V was pared by 0 bases and J by 0 bases, with 11 bases between. The germline V gene has CDR1 MNHEY and CDR2 SVGAGI. The CDR3 extends over 16 amino acids. CDR3 sequence reads: CASSYSMGGANYGYTF. As DNA, the CDR3 is TGTGCCAGCAGTTACTCCATGGGGGGAGCTAACTATGGCTACACCTTC.

This chain joins TRBV4-3 and TRBJ2-7; 8 nucleotides line up with TRBD1. The CDR3 extends over 14 amino acids. V trimming: 4 bases; J trimming: 6 bases; junction bases outside the gene matches: 8. Germline V CDR1 and CDR2: LGHNA, YSLEER. Written as DNA, the CDR3 is TGCGCCAGCAGCCTTAAGACAGGGGCGAGCGAGCAGTACTTC. The encoded protein is CASSLKTGASEQYF.

The chain employs TRBV29-1 and TRBJ1-4; a possible D gene is TRBD1 (6 bases). This CDR3 has 15 residues. Trimming removed 4 bases at V and 7 bases at J, with 19 bases between. Looked up from germline, CDR1 is SQVTM and CDR2 is ANQGSEA. The chain's CDR3 is CSVARARGASEKLFF. The CDR3 DNA sequence: TGCAGCGTTGCGAGGGCCCGGGGGGCGAGTGAAAAACTGTTTTTT.

The V gene is TRBV25-1, the J gene TRBJ2-2; D is unclear. V was shortened by 8 bases and J by 6 bases, with 4 bases between the two germline ends. CDR1 MGHDK and CDR2 SYGVNS come from the germline V gene. The CDR3 length is 10 residues. CDR3 bases: TGTGCCAGCGAGGCCGGGGAGCTGTTTTTT. It codes for CASEAGELFF. Drawing the rest from reference TRBV25-1 and TRBJ2-2, the complete variable domain is EADIYQTPRYLVIGTGKKITLECSQTMGHDKMYWYQQDPGMELHLIHYSYGVNSTEKGDLSSESTVSRIRTEHFPLTLESARPSHTSQYLCASEAGELFFGEGSRLTVL.

The rearrangement joins TRBV25-1 to TRBJ1-2, with TRBD1 matching over 8 bases. The CDR3 runs to 17 residues. CDR1 is MGHDK, CDR2 SYGVNS, per germline. With V trimmed by 5 bases and J by 4 bases, 15 bases remained unmatched. The CDR3 sequence: CASSPRGRGRNSYGYTF. The CDR3 DNA reads TGTGCCAGCAGTCCGCGAGGCAGGGGGCGAAACAGCTATGGCTACACCTTC.

The chain has TRBV18 and TRBJ2-3; 10 bases fit TRBD1. CDR1 is KGHSH, CDR2 LQKENI, per germline. CDR3 length: 14 amino acids. The V gene end was trimmed by 5 bases and the J gene end by 6 bases; junction bases not matched to a gene: 5. The CDR3 loop reads CASSTGQGSDTQYF. The CDR3 DNA follows: TGTGCCAGCTCAACGGGACAGGGGTCGGATACGCAGTATTTT.

V is TRBV5-1 and J is TRBJ2-3; 13 bases map to TRBD2. V was clipped by 4 bases and J by 8 bases; unmatched bases: 4. The CDR3 contains 14 residues. From germline, CDR1 is SGHRS and CDR2 YFSETQ. For the CDR3, the DNA is TGCGCCAGCAGCCCTGGACTAGCGGGAGCTACGCAGTATTTT. This sequence encodes CASSPGLAGATQYF.

This sequence joins TRBV4-3 and TRBJ2-5; D may be TRBD2 (5 bases). There are 15 residues in the CDR3. Trimming stripped 1 base from V and 1 base from J, with 10 bases between. Germline assignment: CDR1 LGHNA and CDR2 YSLEER. CDR3 protein: CASSQGWTLQETQYF. The CDR3 nucleotides read TGCGCCAGCAGCCAAGGGTGGACTCTCCAAGAGACCCAGTACTTC.

The J gene is TRBJ1-1, the V gene TRBV4-2; D perhaps matches TRBD1 (6 bases). V was clipped by 3 bases and J by 4 bases, with 18 bases between them. Germline V lookup: CDR1 LGHNA, CDR2 YNFKEQ. The CDR3 totals 16 residues. CDR3 protein: CASSQWGQGRGTEAFF. Here the CDR3 DNA reads TGTGCCAGCAGCCAGTGGGGCCAGGGCAGGGGCACTGAAGCTTTCTTT.

The rearrangement links TRBV9 to TRBJ1-3; TRBD1 matches at 8 bases. V was clipped by 3 bases and J by 9 bases; unmatched bases: 8. The germline CDR1 and CDR2 sequences are SGDLS and YYNGEE. The CDR3 has 14 amino acids. This CDR3 is CASSALDRGATIYF. In DNA form, the CDR3 reads TGTGCCAGCAGCGCCCTAGACAGGGGAGCCACCATATATTTT.

The chain employs TRBV30 and TRBJ1-5, with 10 nucleotides matching TRBD1. The CDR3 spans 15 residues. Germline trimming cut 3 bases from V and 3 bases from J; bases unmatched to any gene: 5. Per the germline V gene, CDR1 is GTSNPN and CDR2 is SVGIG (reference sequence). The CDR3 DNA follows: TGTGCCTGGAGCCAGACAGGGGGCAACAATCAGCCCCAGCATTTT. Translated, it gives CAWSQTGGNNQPQHF.

About this clone: Other DNA sequences in the same sample also yield this CDR3. CDR3 nucleotides: TGTGCCAGCAGTGACTCTAGCGGGTCCTACAATGAGCAGTTCTTC. This encodes CASSDSSGSYNEQFF. V and J are TRBV6-4 and TRBJ2-1; 7 positions match TRBD2. V was pared by 0 bases and J by 1 base, with 0 bases of the junction left unmatched. Germline assignment: CDR1 MRHNA and CDR2 SNTAGT. The CDR3 length is 15 residues.

J is TRBJ1-1 and V is TRBV29-1, with D uncertain. The CDR3 length is 16 residues. V was shortened by 1 base and J by 4 bases, with 19 bases between the two germline ends. Germline CDR1 is SQVTM and CDR2 is ANQGSEA. The CDR3 DNA reads as TGCAGCGTTGAAGGCCTCTGGGCCGTCCGGGGCACTGAAGCTTTCTTT. Translating it yields CSVEGLWAVRGTEAFF. Supplemented by reference TRBV29-1 and TRBJ1-1, the full variable domain reads SAVISQKPSRDICQRGTSLTIQCQVDSQVTMMFWYRQQPGQSLTLIATANQGSEATYESGFVIDKFPISRPNLTFSTLTVSNMSPEDSSIYLCSVEGLWAVRGTEAFFGQGTRLTVV.

CDR3 residues: CAWGQTPRQPQHF. The CDR3 DNA reads as TGTGCCTGGGGACAGACCCCTAGGCAGCCCCAGCATTTT. The chain is built from TRBV30 and TRBJ1-5; tentative D call: TRBD1 (6 bases). This CDR3 is 13 amino acids long. CDR1 is GTSNPN and CDR2 is SVGIG in the germline V gene (reference sequence). V shed 5 bases and J shed 7 bases, with 15 bases lying between them.

The V and J genes are TRBV29-1 and TRBJ2-6, with TRBD2 as a possible D gene (6 bases). With 4 bases removed from V and 3 bases from J, the gap between germline ends came to 13 bases. This CDR3 comprises 15 residues. Germline V gene data show CDR1 as SQVTM and CDR2 as ANQGSEA. CDR3 loop: CSVGAGWSGANVLTF. The CDR3 DNA is TGCAGCGTTGGAGCGGGTTGGAGTGGGGCCAACGTCCTGACTTTC.

The gene calls are TRBV19 and TRBJ1-1; 9 nucleotides match TRBD1. CDR1 is LNHDA and CDR2 is SQIVND in the germline V gene (reference sequence). With 5 bases clipped from V and 3 bases from J, the junction kept 4 bases outside the gene matches. This CDR3 has 14 amino acids. The DNA for the CDR3 is TGTGCCAGTAGTCTCGACAGGGGGTACACTGAAGCTTTCTTT. It encodes CASSLDRGYTEAFF.

The V and J genes are TRBV19 and TRBJ1-6; D ambiguous. V was cut by 3 bases and J by 4 bases, with 10 bases left in between. CDR1 and CDR2 (germline): LNHDA, SQIVND (reference sequence). The CDR3 totals 15 residues. In DNA, the CDR3 is TGTGCCAGTAGTATGATACAGAAGTATAATTCACCCCTCCACTTT. Its protein is CASSMIQKYNSPLHF.

Concerning this clone itself: At one boundary the junction diverges from the germline segment, which might be a read error. The CDR3 DNA reads as TGTGCCTGGAGTTCTGGGGGGTCCACTGAAGATTTCTTT. It encodes CAWSSGGSTEDFF. The rearrangement links TRBV30 to TRBJ1-1; a possible D gene is TRBD1 (5 bases). The germline CDR1 and CDR2 sequences are GTSNPN and SVGIG (reference sequence). The CDR3 consists of 13 residues.

This chain uses TRBV4-1 with TRBJ2-1, with 7 bases lining up with TRBD1. This CDR3 has 17 amino acids. The germline CDR1 and CDR2 sequences are MGHRA and YSYEKL. The ends lost 4 bases at V and 4 bases at J; junction bases unmatched: 13. The CDR3 DNA reads as TGCGCCAGCAGCCGAGGGGGCCTGGTAGCGCCGTACAATGAGCAGTTCTTC. This translates into CASSRGGLVAPYNEQFF.

V is TRBV9 and J is TRBJ1-5, with TRBD1 matching over 8 bases. CDR1 SGDLS and CDR2 YYNGEE come from the germline V gene. Losses at the gene ends were 3 bases for V and 4 bases for J; bases not matched to a gene: 6. The CDR3 contains 15 residues. CDR3 nucleotides: TGTGCCAGCAGCGCCACAGGGGGTTCGAATCAGCCCCAGCATTTT. Translating it yields CASSATGGSNQPQHF. Full variable domain (missing parts from reference TRBV9 and TRBJ1-5): DSGVTQTPKHLITATGQRVTLRCSPRSGDLSVYWYQQSLDQGLQFLIQYYNGEERAKGNILERFSAQQFPDLHSELNLSSLELGDSALYFCASSATGGSNQPQHFGDGTRLSIL.

The gene calls are TRBV7-3 and TRBJ2-7; 10 bases line up with TRBD1. The CDR3 length is 15 residues. Trimming took 6 bases from V and 4 from J; bases not matched to a gene: 9. Germline V gene sequence: CDR1 SGHTA, CDR2 FQGTGA. This chain's CDR3 is CASSCIGTGVYEQYF. The DNA for the CDR3 is TGTGCCAGCAGTTGTATAGGGACAGGGGTATACGAGCAGTACTTC.

The chain has TRBV19 and TRBJ1-5; D gene unclear. The CDR3 extends over 14 amino acids. Germline V gene data show CDR1 as LNHDA and CDR2 as SQIVND (reference sequence). V was pared by 4 bases and J by 6 bases, with 13 bases between. This CDR3 is CASSTAGPPQPQHF. The CDR3 DNA follows: TGTGCCAGTAGTACGGCTGGGCCCCCTCAGCCCCAGCATTTT.